These T cell receptor beta chains were read from a single sample in a study of blood T cell repertoires in COVID-19. The table came from immunoSEQ multiplex PCR; TCRdb's copy has only in-frame clones and leaves some out. The sample includes around 58,000 clones, over 75% of them seen just once. Sequencing was performed on peripheral blood. These receptors came from a human donor in a cohort sampled during active COVID-19. Each CDR3 is given with its conserved first and last residue. Each record gives: D gene, J gene, clone size, V gene, CDR3 DNA, CDR3 protein. D genes are given only for firm matches. Part of the rows lack a size; the others show once, few, many or a class for expanded clones.

>.|TRBJ2-7|.|TRBV10-3
TGTGCCATCGGGAGACAATCCACGCTCTCCTACGAGCAGTACTTC
CAIGRQSTLSYEQYF
>.|TRBJ1-4|.|TRBV18
TGTGCCAGCTCACCAGGGCCAACTAATGAAAAACTGTTTTTT
CASSPGPTNEKLFF
>TRBD2|TRBJ2-3|few|TRBV19
TGTGCCAGTACCCCGACTAGCGGGGGGGTAGGAGATACGCAGTATTTT
CASTPTSGGVGDTQYF
>.|TRBJ1-4|.|TRBV5-1
TGCGCCAGCAGCCTGGACGGAGCCTCCTTAGGAAAACTGTTTTTT
CASSLDGASLGKLFF
>TRBD1|TRBJ1-5|.|TRBV7-9
TGTGCCAGCAGCCTCGGGGCAGGGGGCTCCCCACTTGTAAATCAGCCCCAGCATTTT
CASSLGAGGSPLVNQPQHF
>TRBD2|TRBJ2-1|.|TRBV5-4
TGTGCCAGCAGCATCGTAGCGGGGCCCTACAATGAGCAGTTCTTC
CASSIVAGPYNEQFF
>.|TRBJ1-5|.|TRBV12-3/TRBV12-4
TGTGCCAGCAGTTTAAGCCGCAATCAGCCCCAGCATTTT
CASSLSRNQPQHF
>.|TRBJ1-1|few|TRBV15
TGTGCCACCAGCAGAGATCGTTTAGGGGGGGGAGGCACTGAAGCTTTCTTT
CATSRDRLGGGGTEAFF
>.|TRBJ2-7|.|TRBV4-3
TGCGCCAGCAGCCAAGGGGTTGTGACACACTACGAGCAGTACTTC
CASSQGVVTHYEQYF
>.|TRBJ2-7|few|TRBV30
TGTGCCTGGAGTCGACCGTTGCGGGAGCAGTACTTC
CAWSRPLREQYF
>TRBD2|TRBJ2-5|once|TRBV10-2
TGCGCCAGCACCCGACTAGCGGGGGGCCAAGAGACCCAGTACTTC
CASTRLAGGQETQYF
>TRBD2|TRBJ2-3|.|TRBV11-3
TGTGCCAGCAGCTTAGGTCTAGCGGGGGACACAGATACGCAGTATTTT
CASSLGLAGDTDTQYF
>.|TRBJ1-5|few|TRBV6-2/TRBV6-3
TGTGCCAGCAGTTACCCGGCAGGCCCCGGCAATCAGCCCCAGCATTTT
CASSYPAGPGNQPQHF
>.|TRBJ2-7|.|TRBV21-1
TGTGCCAGCAGCACCAACAGGATCGAGCAGTACTTC
CASSTNRIEQYF
>.|TRBJ2-7|.|TRBV7-6
TGTGCCAGCAGCTCCCAGGGGGGACCCTACGAGCAGTACTTC
CASSSQGGPYEQYF
>TRBD2|TRBJ2-1|few|TRBV14
TGTGCCAGCAGCCAAAAAGCCGGCGGGAGGAGCTCCTACAATGAGCAGTTCTTC
CASSQKAGGRSSYNEQFF
>TRBD2|TRBJ2-5|once|TRBV3-1/TRBV3-2
TGTGCCAGCAGCCAGGGACTAGCGGGGGCCCTCCAAGAGACCCAGTACTTC
CASSQGLAGALQETQYF
>.|TRBJ2-6|.|TRBV4-3
TGCGCCAGCAGCCAAGACCCATGGAGCTCTGGGGCCAACGTCCTGACTTTC
CASSQDPWSSGANVLTF
>.|TRBJ2-5|.|TRBV5-1
TGCGCCAGCAGCTTGGCCACAGGTGGGGAGACCCAGTACTTC
CASSLATGGETQYF
>TRBD1|TRBJ2-5|once|TRBV3-1/TRBV3-2
TGTGCCAGCAGGGGGACAGGGAACCGGGAGACCCAGTACTTC
CASRGTGNRETQYF
>.|TRBJ1-5|.|TRBV12-5
TGTGCTAGTGGTTCGCCCGGGACACCGAGCAATCAGCCCCAGCATTTT
CASGSPGTPSNQPQHF
>.|TRBJ1-5|.|TRBV4-1
TGCGCCAGCAGCCAAGCTATAAATCAGCCCCAGCATTTT
CASSQAINQPQHF
>TRBD1|TRBJ1-5|.|TRBV19
TGTGCCAGTAGCGGGGGACAGGGGATTTGGAATCAGCCCCAGCATTTT
CASSGGQGIWNQPQHF
>TRBD1|TRBJ2-4|few|TRBV20-1
TGCAGTGCTAGTTCTTATCGGGACAGGGCCCCGCTCGGCAAAAACATTCAGTACTTC
CSASSYRDRAPLGKNIQYF
>.|TRBJ2-7|.|TRBV7-8
TGTGCCAGCAGCTTAAACAGGGTCAACGAGCAGTACTTC
CASSLNRVNEQYF
>.|TRBJ2-5|.|TRBV5-5
TGTGCCAGCAGCTTGGGGCAGAACCAAGAGACCCAGTACTTC
CASSLGQNQETQYF
>.|TRBJ2-1|.|TRBV11-3
TGTGCCAGCAGCTTGAGGGGGAGCTCCTACAATGAGCAGTTCTTC
CASSLRGSSYNEQFF
>.|TRBJ1-3|.|TRBV6-2/TRBV6-3
TGTGCCAGCAGCCGCTCGGGTTCTGGAAACACCATATATTTT
CASSRSGSGNTIYF
>.|TRBJ1-3|.|TRBV7-6
TGTGCCAGCAGTGACATCCAGGGAATTGGAAACACCATATATTTT
CASSDIQGIGNTIYF